Listed below are T cell receptor beta chains from one sample, sequenced in a study of blood T cell repertoires in COVID-19. Data came from immunoSEQ multiplex PCR; TCRdb stores just in-frame clones and leaves some out. The sample consists of 300,000 or so clones, about 89% of them appearing once. Specimen: peripheral blood. Source of these receptors: a woman in her 40s who had recovered from COVID-19. Each CDR3 is given with its conserved first and last residue. D genes are given only for firm matches. The size entry is marked missing in some rows and otherwise reads once, few, many or a size class.

j_call | d_call | v_call | clone_size | cdr3_aa | cdr3_nt
TRBJ2-7 | TRBD1 | TRBV7-9 | NA | CASSRGTGTRSYEQYF | TGTGCCAGCAGCCGGGGGACAGGCACGAGATCCTACGAGCAGTACTTC
TRBJ1-2 | TRBD1 | TRBV5-4 | few | CASSPGQVRYGYTF | TGTGCCAGCAGCCCGGGACAGGTGCGATATGGCTACACCTTC
TRBJ2-5 | NA | TRBV7-2 | once | CASSLVGAGALQETQYF | TGTGCCAGCAGCTTAGTGGGGGCAGGGGCCCTCCAAGAGACCCAGTACTTC
TRBJ1-2 | TRBD1 | TRBV11-2 | NA | CASSLGSQGANGYTF | TGTGCCAGCAGCTTAGGATCACAGGGGGCTAATGGCTACACCTTC
TRBJ2-7 | TRBD1 | TRBV28 | once | CASSSGGTGKDEQYF | TGTGCCAGCAGTTCCGGTGGGACAGGGAAGGACGAGCAGTACTTC
TRBJ1-5 | NA | TRBV15 | NA | CATSTAGGQPQHF | TGTGCCACCAGCACCGCGGGGGGGCAGCCCCAGCATTTT
TRBJ1-1 | NA | TRBV18 | NA | CASSPPGGRMNTEAFF | TGTGCCAGCTCACCACCGGGAGGACGGATGAACACTGAAGCTTTCTTT
TRBJ1-3 | NA | TRBV9 | NA | CASSPAWRRGGGNTIYF | TGTGCCAGCAGCCCCGCGTGGAGGAGGGGCGGCGGAAACACCATATATTTT
TRBJ2-3 | TRBD2 | TRBV5-1 | NA | CASAGTSGGGPPTDTQYF | TGCGCCAGCGCCGGGACTAGCGGGGGGGGGCCCCCCACAGATACGCAGTATTTT
TRBJ1-4 | NA | TRBV6-5 | NA | CASSRQTWEKLFF | TGTGCCAGCAGTCGACAGACGTGGGAAAAACTGTTTTTT
TRBJ1-2 | TRBD1 | TRBV23-1 | NA | CASPCGQGLFNYGYTF | TGCGCCAGCCCCTGCGGACAGGGCCTTTTTAACTATGGCTACACCTTC
TRBJ1-4 | TRBD1 | TRBV9 | few | CASSLTGTNEKLFF | TGTGCCAGCAGCCTGACAGGGACTAATGAAAAACTGTTTTTT
TRBJ2-3 | NA | TRBV12-1 | NA | CASSRFSGGGTDTQYF | TGTGCCAGCAGCCGTTTTAGCGGGGGGGGCACAGATACGCAGTATTTT
TRBJ1-2 | TRBD1 | TRBV5-1 | NA | CASSLMTGEGGYTF | TGCGCCAGCAGCTTAATGACAGGGGAGGGTGGCTACACCTTC
TRBJ1-6 | NA | TRBV7-2 | once | CASSLSPGTSYNSPLHF | TGTGCCAGCAGCTTAAGCCCAGGAACTTCCTATAATTCACCCCTCCACTTT
TRBJ2-1 | TRBD2 | TRBV5-4 | once | CASSLSPASGGQNEQFF | TGTGCCAGCAGCTTGAGCCCGGCTTCGGGGGGGCAAAATGAGCAGTTCTTC